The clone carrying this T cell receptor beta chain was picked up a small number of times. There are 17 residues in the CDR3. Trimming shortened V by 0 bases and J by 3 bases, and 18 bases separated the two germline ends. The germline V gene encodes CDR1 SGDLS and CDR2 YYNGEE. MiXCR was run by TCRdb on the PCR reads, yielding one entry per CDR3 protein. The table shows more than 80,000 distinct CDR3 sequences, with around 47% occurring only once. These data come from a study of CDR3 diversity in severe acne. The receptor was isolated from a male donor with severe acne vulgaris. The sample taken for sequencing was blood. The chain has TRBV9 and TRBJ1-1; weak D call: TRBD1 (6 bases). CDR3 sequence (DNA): TGTGCCAGCAGCGTAGCTCTAGGGAGGGGGAACGACACTGAAGCTTTCTTT. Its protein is CASSVALGRGNDTEAFF.